Presented here are 30 T cell receptor beta chains from one specimen sequenced in a study of cytomegalovirus exposure and HLA in healthy donors. A multiplex PCR was run with 60 Vbeta primers and 13 Jbeta primers. Generated by immunoSEQ multiplex PCR, the TCRdb table keeps only in-frame clones and is missing some. This sample yields approximately 92,000 clones, of which 60% to 80% are seen a single time; under 8.5% belongs to the top ten. Sequencing was performed on PBMCs. These receptors were obtained from a man aged 60 to 69 in good health and CMV-seronegative.

This clone has just one count. The chain combines TRBV29-1 with TRBJ2-5; 10 bases are a match to TRBD2. With V trimmed by 6 bases and J by 5 bases, 9 bases remained unmatched. Germline CDR1 and CDR2: SQVTM and ANQGSEA. This CDR3 comprises 14 residues. The CDR3 DNA reads TGCAGCGTCCCAGCGGGGGGGCAGGTTGAGACCCAGTACTTC. Its protein product is CSVPAGGQVETQYF.

The chain is built from TRBV29-1 and TRBJ2-5; no clear D gene. The germline CDR1 and CDR2 sequences are SQVTM and ANQGSEA. V was shortened by 6 bases and J by 5 bases, with 16 bases between the two germline ends. The CDR3 runs 13 residues. Here the CDR3 DNA reads TGCAGCGTACCTCTAGGCAATTCTGAGACCCAGTACTTC. This translates into CSVPLGNSETQYF. Combining the CDR3 with reference TRBV29-1 and TRBJ2-5 gives the whole variable domain SAVISQKPSRDICQRGTSLTIQCQVDSQVTMMFWYRQQPGQSLTLIATANQGSEATYESGFVIDKFPISRPNLTFSTLTVSNMSPEDSSIYLCSVPLGNSETQYFGPGTRLLVL.

This clone was seen more than once but under ten times. The DNA for the CDR3 is TGTGCCAGCAGTCCTACAGGGGGTTCACCCCTCCACTTT. Its translation: CASSPTGGSPLHF. This chain uses TRBV25-1 with TRBJ1-6, with 8 bases identical to TRBD1. Germline CDR1 and CDR2: MGHDK and SYGVNS. Trimming at V came to 5 bases and at J to 9 bases, leaving 3 bases not matched to a gene. CDR3 length equals 13 residues.

V usage is TRBV30 and J usage is TRBJ1-1; D not certain. Trimming removed 0 bases from V and 4 bases from J, with 15 bases in between. The germline V gene encodes CDR1 GTSNPN and CDR2 SVGIG (reference sequence). This CDR3 spans 15 amino acids. The DNA for the CDR3 is TGTGCCTGGAGTGTACGGCTATCATCGGGCACTGAAGCTTTCTTT. This codes for CAWSVRLSSGTEAFF. Combining the CDR3 with reference TRBV30 and TRBJ1-1 gives the whole variable domain SQTIHQWPATLVQPVGSPLSLECTVEGTSNPNLYWYRQAAGRGLQLLFYSVGIGQISSEVPQNLSASRPQDRQFILSSKKLLLSDSGFYLCAWSVRLSSGTEAFFGQGTRLTVV.

In this sample, this clone turned up a few times. The J gene is TRBJ1-5, the V gene TRBV7-2; perhaps TRBD1 as D (5 bases). CDR1 is SGHTA, CDR2 FQGNSA, per germline. This CDR3 has 15 amino acids. V was cut by 3 bases and J by 0 bases, with 9 bases left in between. CDR3 protein: CASSLNRGSNQPQHF. Here the CDR3 DNA reads TGTGCCAGCAGCTTGAATAGGGGTAGCAATCAGCCCCAGCATTTT.

The chain is built from TRBV19 and TRBJ1-5; tentatively, D is TRBD1 (5 bases). The CDR3 totals 15 residues. Trimming took off 1 base at V and 9 bases at J, with 16 bases between the two ends. Germline V gene data show CDR1 as LNHDA and CDR2 as SQIVND (reference sequence). The CDR3 nucleotides read TGTGCCAGTAGTATAGGAACAGGCTCGCTGCGGCCCCAGCATTTT. Translating gives CASSIGTGSLRPQHF.

This chain connects TRBV4-1 to TRBJ1-1; the D gene is possibly TRBD1 (5 bases). Trimming cost V 5 bases and J 0 bases, with 19 bases left between them. CDR1 and CDR2 (germline): MGHRA, YSYEKL. The CDR3 is 17 residues long. In DNA, the CDR3 is TGCGCCAGCAGCGACCCGGACACCCCAGGGCTGAACACTGAAGCTTTCTTT. This translates into CASSDPDTPGLNTEAFF.

The chain combines TRBV5-6 with TRBJ2-1; possibly TRBD2 for D (6 bases). This CDR3 is built from 16 residues. V lost 4 bases and J lost 0, with 14 bases in between. CDR1 and CDR2 from the germline V gene are SGHDT and YYEEEE. The CDR3 DNA reads as TGTGCCAGCAGCCCGGAGGGTTTCAGCTCCTACAATGAGCAGTTCTTC. Amino acid sequence: CASSPEGFSSYNEQFF.

This clone was detected once. The chain carries TRBV11-3 and TRBJ2-1; 8 bases are a match to TRBD2. Germline V gives CDR1 SGHNT, CDR2 YENEEA. CDR3 length equals 15 residues. With V trimmed by 5 bases and J by 4 bases, 7 bases remained unmatched. The CDR3 nucleotides are TGTGCCAGCAGCGTTAGCGGGACCCAATACAATGAGCAGTTCTTC. This codes for CASSVSGTQYNEQFF.

The chain carries TRBV14 and TRBJ1-3, with a weak D call TRBD1 (6 bases). Looked up from germline, CDR1 is SGHDN and CDR2 is FVKESK. The CDR3 length is 15 residues. The V gene lost 4 bases and the J gene lost 0 bases, with 10 bases spanning the gap. Here the CDR3 reads CASSPRQASGNTIYF. As DNA, the CDR3 is TGTGCCAGCAGCCCCAGACAGGCCTCTGGAAACACCATATATTTT.

The chain links TRBV5-4 to TRBJ1-2; a weak D match, TRBD1 (6 bases). Trimming took off 4 bases at V and 4 bases at J, with 14 bases between the two ends. The germline V gene has CDR1 SGHNT and CDR2 YYREEE (reference sequence). The CDR3 runs to 14 residues. The DNA for the CDR3 is TGTGCCAGCAGCCGGGGGGCGGCAATCTATGGCTACACCTTC. It translates to CASSRGAAIYGYTF.

The CDR3 DNA reads TGTGCCAGCGCGGGACAGGCCCCCTACGAGCAGTACTTC. It yields the protein CASAGQAPYEQYF. The chain links TRBV28 to TRBJ2-7; the match to TRBD1 covers 8 bases. CDR3 length: 13 residues. V was pared by 8 bases and J by 2 bases, with 5 bases of the junction left unmatched. Germline CDR1 is MDHEN and CDR2 is SYDVKM.

This chain uses TRBV5-6 with TRBJ2-7; D possibly corresponds to TRBD2 (6 bases). Germline assignment: CDR1 SGHDT and CDR2 YYEEEE. Between the trimmed V and J ends, which lost 1 base and 3 bases, there was a span of 11 bases. The CDR3 is made up of 14 amino acids. This chain's CDR3 is CASSLIGSDYEQYF. CDR3 nucleotide sequence: TGTGCCAGCAGCTTGATCGGGAGCGACTACGAGCAGTACTTC.

This clone has just a few counts. V and J are TRBV4-1 and TRBJ1-4; TRBD1 agrees at 7 bases. Germline CDR1 reads MGHRA; CDR2 reads YSYEKL. The CDR3 is made up of 15 amino acids. The V and J ends lost 5 bases and 2 bases, in that order; junction bases with no gene match: 5. The CDR3 spells CASSFTGVTNEKLFF. CDR3 in DNA: TGCGCCAGCAGCTTCACAGGGGTGACTAATGAAAAACTGTTTTTT.

CDR3 in DNA: TGCGCCAGCAGCCTCACCCCGGGATTGGGCACCGGGGAGCTGTTTTTT. Its protein is CASSLTPGLGTGELFF. The J gene is TRBJ2-2, the V gene TRBV5-1; the D gene is possibly TRBD2 (5 bases). From germline, CDR1 is SGHRS and CDR2 YFSETQ. This CDR3 spans 16 amino acids. The V and J ends lost 4 bases and 4 bases respectively, with 17 bases between them.

The chain carries TRBV7-2 and TRBJ1-4, with D possibly matching TRBD1 (6 bases). Deletions cut 5 bases from V and 8 bases from J, with 12 bases between. CDR1 SGHTA and CDR2 FQGNSA come from the germline V gene. This CDR3 has 13 amino acids. This chain's CDR3 is CASSRTASEKLFF. The CDR3 nucleotides are TGTGCCAGCAGCCGGACAGCCTCGGAAAAACTGTTTTTT.

This clone has a count of ten or more. This rearrangement joins TRBV5-4 to TRBJ2-1; 11 bases fit TRBD2. J lost 3 bases, V lost 4 bases, and 6 bases had no gene match. This CDR3 has 16 residues. Germline V gives CDR1 SGHNT, CDR2 YYREEE (reference sequence). Written as DNA, the CDR3 is TGTGCCAGCAGCCCCCCGACTAGCGGGGACTACAATGAGCAGTTCTTC. Protein sequence: CASSPPTSGDYNEQFF.

The CDR3 here is CASSSQGLVRYF. Here the CDR3 DNA reads TGTGCCAGCAGTTCTCAGGGACTAGTTCGGTATTTT. The chain links TRBV6-5 to TRBJ2-3; 8 nucleotides align to TRBD2. From germline, CDR1 is MNHEY and CDR2 SVGAGI. After removal of 4 bases from V and 14 bases from J, the junction contained 8 bases not matched to a gene. This CDR3 spans 12 amino acids.

Note on this clone: This CDR3 is also generated by other DNA sequences in the sample. V usage is TRBV10-2 and J usage is TRBJ2-3; D is possibly TRBD2 (5 bases). The V end lost 5 bases, the J end lost 2 bases, and 11 bases lay between the germline ends. The CDR3 runs 14 residues. Germline V lookup: CDR1 WSHSY, CDR2 SAAADI. The CDR3 sequence is CASSRREHTDTQYF. In nucleotides, the CDR3 is TGCGCCAGCAGTCGCCGGGAACACACAGATACGCAGTATTTT.

The chain links TRBV7-9 to TRBJ1-4; D might be TRBD1 (5 bases). The V and J ends lost 1 base and 8 bases respectively, with 14 bases between them. Per the germline V gene, CDR1 is SEHNR and CDR2 is FQNEAQ (reference sequence). This CDR3 region has 15 residues. The CDR3 loop is CASSLGGGNREKLFF. As DNA, the CDR3 is TGTGCCAGCAGCTTAGGGGGCGGCAATCGGGAAAAACTGTTTTTT. The entire variable domain, with the rest obtained from reference TRBV7-9 and TRBJ1-4, is as follows: DTGVSQNPRHKITKRGQNVTFRCDPISEHNRLYWYRQTLGQGPEFLTYFQNEAQLEKSRLLSDRFSAERPKGSFSTLEIQRTEQGDSAMYLCASSLGGGNREKLFFGSGTQLSVL.

The CDR3 is CASSPRSSASYEQYF. CDR3 sequence (DNA): TGTGCCAGCAGCCCCCGCTCTAGCGCTAGCTACGAGCAGTACTTC. The chain is built from TRBV28 and TRBJ2-7; D possibly corresponds to TRBD2 (6 bases). The CDR3 runs to 15 residues. Deletions cut 6 bases from V and 3 bases from J, with 18 bases between. CDR1 and CDR2 (germline): MDHEN, SYDVKM. The full variable domain, completed using reference TRBV28 and TRBJ2-7, is DVKVTQSSRYLVKRTGEKVFLECVQDMDHENMFWYRQDPGLGLRLIYFSYDVKMKEKGDIPEGYSVSREKKERFSLILESASTNQTSMYLCASSPRSSASYEQYFGPGTRLTVT.

J is TRBJ1-1 and V is TRBV4-1; D gene ambiguous. This CDR3 is built from 16 residues. CDR1 and CDR2 (germline): MGHRA, YSYEKL. Trimming cost V 1 base and J 0 bases, with 12 bases left between them. CDR3 DNA: TGCGCCAGCAGCCAAGTAATCTCGTCGGTGAACACTGAAGCTTTCTTT. Translating it yields CASSQVISSVNTEAFF.

The chain employs TRBV10-1 and TRBJ2-7; possibly TRBD2 for D (6 bases). Trimming took off 3 bases at V and 2 bases at J, with 23 bases between the two ends. The CDR3 extends over 18 amino acids. The V gene's germline CDR1 is WNHNN and CDR2 SYGVQD (reference sequence). In nucleotides, the CDR3 is TGCGCCAGCAGTGACTACTCAGACCCGGGACGGGAGCCCTACGAGCAGTACTTC. It encodes CASSDYSDPGREPYEQYF.

The rearrangement joins TRBV7-9 to TRBJ2-6; 8 bases fit TRBD1. V dropped 5 bases and J dropped 0; count of bases not matched to a gene: 12. CDR1 is SEHNR, CDR2 FQNEAQ, per germline (reference sequence). The CDR3 covers 19 residues. CDR3 loop: CASSPTGQGFGSGANVLTF. As DNA, the CDR3 is TGTGCCAGCAGCCCAACAGGACAGGGCTTCGGCTCTGGGGCCAACGTCCTGACTTTC.

The CDR3 loop reads CASSYRDRGYYEQYF. CDR3 bases: TGTGCCAGCAGTTACCGGGACAGGGGGTACTACGAGCAGTACTTC. The chain combines TRBV6-5 with TRBJ2-7; 11 positions match TRBD1. Germline CDR1 and CDR2: MNHEY and SVGAGI. V trimming: 2 bases; J trimming: 3 bases; junction bases outside the gene matches: 3. This CDR3 has 15 amino acids.

The chain couples TRBV7-8 to TRBJ2-5, with D tentatively TRBD2 (6 bases). V was shortened by 3 bases and J by 4 bases, with 12 bases between the two germline ends. Germline V CDR1 and CDR2: SGHVS, FQNEAQ. This CDR3 comprises 14 residues. CDR3 nucleotide sequence: TGTGCCAGCAGCTTCTCAGGAGGGGTAGAGACCCAGTACTTC. Encoded protein: CASSFSGGVETQYF.

The chain joins TRBV7-6 to TRBJ2-7; no clear D gene. The CDR3 sequence is 15 residues long. Between the trimmed V and J ends, which lost 5 bases and 4 bases, there was a span of 18 bases. The germline gives CDR1 SGHVS, CDR2 FNYEAQ. CDR3 residues: CASSPGAVPLYEQYF. CDR3 bases: TGTGCCAGCAGCCCTGGTGCAGTCCCCCTTTACGAGCAGTACTTC. Supplemented by reference TRBV7-6 and TRBJ2-7, the full variable domain reads GAGVSQSPRYKVTKRGQDVALRCDPISGHVSLYWYRQALGQGPEFLTYFNYEAQQDKSGLPNDRFSAERPEGSISTLTIQRTEQRDSAMYRCASSPGAVPLYEQYFGPGTRLTVT.

The chain joins TRBV28 to TRBJ2-7; 7 bases fit TRBD1. The CDR3 extends over 14 amino acids. V lost 2 bases and J lost 5; bases outside the gene matches: 6. Germline V gives CDR1 MDHEN, CDR2 SYDVKM. The CDR3 spells CASSLATGLDEQYF. In DNA form, the CDR3 reads TGTGCCAGCAGTTTAGCGACAGGGCTTGACGAGCAGTACTTC.

The rearrangement joins TRBV29-1 to TRBJ2-2; 8 positions agree with TRBD2. The germline gives CDR1 SQVTM, CDR2 ANQGSEA. This CDR3 contains 17 residues. Unmatched junction bases numbered 20, after V lost 7 bases and J lost 7 bases. The chain's CDR3 is CSARPSPGGAFSGELFF. As DNA, the CDR3 is TGCAGCGCCCGACCGAGCCCCGGGGGGGCTTTCAGCGGGGAGCTGTTTTTT.

This clone was found a few times. This chain joins TRBV5-8 and TRBJ2-3; TRBD1 is a possible D gene (5 bases). V was pared by 6 bases and J by 5 bases, with 16 bases between. The CDR3 length is 14 residues. Germline V CDR1 and CDR2: SGHTS, YDEGEE. The CDR3 sequence is CASNGFQGGDTQYF. The DNA for the CDR3 is TGTGCCAGCAACGGGTTTCAGGGCGGAGATACGCAGTATTTT.